One sample yielded the 17 T cell receptor beta chains listed below, sequenced in a study of yellow fever vaccine responses in identical twins. TCRdb re-called the RT-PCR reads through MiXCR, storing one row per CDR3 protein. Of about 23,000 distinct CDR3 sequences in the sample, more than 60% were seen once. The input for sequencing was T cells from blood (PBMCs), unsorted or a sorted subset (not recorded which), taken before or after yellow fever vaccination (not recorded which). The receptors here all came from a woman aged 18-30 years who received the yellow fever vaccine.

The CDR3 loop reads CASSPSGGGNTEAFF. The CDR3 DNA reads as TGTGCCAGCAGCCCCTCCGGGGGAGGGAACACTGAAGCTTTCTTT. This chain links TRBV11-3 with TRBJ1-1, with D possibly TRBD1 on 5 matching bases. Looked up from germline, CDR1 is SGHNT and CDR2 is YENEEA. V lost 5 bases and J 1 base, leaving 14 bases between the germline ends. The CDR3 extends over 15 amino acids.

This chain uses TRBV5-8 with TRBJ2-1; 9 bases line up with TRBD1. The germline V gene has CDR1 SGHTS and CDR2 YDEGEE. V dropped 4 bases and J dropped 13; count of bases not matched to a gene: 9. The CDR3 spans 13 residues. CDR3 loop: CASSGGDRAEQFF. The DNA for the CDR3 is TGTGCCAGCAGCGGGGGGGACAGGGCAGAACAGTTCTTC.

The table lists this clonotype with a few counts. The chain is built from TRBV2 and TRBJ1-1, with a tentative D call TRBD1 (6 bases). The CDR3 is made up of 11 amino acids. Germline values: CDR1 SNHLY, CDR2 FYNNEI. V was shortened by 8 bases and J by 4 bases, with 8 bases between the two germline ends. DNA of the CDR3: TGTGCCAGCGGGGGCCCCACTGAAGCTTTCTTT. This gives the protein CASGGPTEAFF.

V gene TRBV19 combines with J gene TRBJ2-6, with D tentatively TRBD1 (6 bases). The CDR3 consists of 14 residues. Germline V gene sequence: CDR1 LNHDA, CDR2 SQIVND (reference sequence). V lost 9 bases to trimming and J lost 0 bases, with 9 bases between them. The CDR3 sequence: CASRTDSGANVLTF. As DNA, the CDR3 is TGTGCCAGCCGGACAGACTCTGGGGCCAACGTCCTGACTTTC.

The V and J genes are TRBV4-1 and TRBJ2-1, with 8 positions matching TRBD2. This CDR3 has 17 residues. Germline V gene lookup returns CDR1 MGHRA and CDR2 YSYEKL. The V gene end was trimmed by 3 bases and the J gene end by 2 bases; junction bases not matched to a gene: 9. This CDR3 reads CASSQKGLAQTYNEQFF. CDR3 nucleotide sequence: TGCGCCAGCAGCCAGAAAGGACTAGCACAAACCTACAATGAGCAGTTCTTC.

The chain uses TRBV29-1 and TRBJ1-1; D possibly corresponds to TRBD1 (5 bases). The CDR3 sequence is 17 residues long. V lost 1 base and J lost 3, with 21 bases in between. Germline V gives CDR1 SQVTM, CDR2 ANQGSEA. This CDR3 is CSVEGRDQTGGYTEAFF. The DNA of the CDR3 is TGCAGCGTTGAAGGTCGGGACCAAACAGGAGGCTACACTGAAGCTTTCTTT.

This clonotype was seen more than once but under ten times. This chain uses TRBV12-3 or TRBV12-4 with TRBJ2-5, with D unresolved. Trimming shortened V by 1 base and J by 5 bases, and 8 bases separated the two germline ends. The CDR3 is 13 residues long. The DNA for the CDR3 is TGTGCCAGCAGTTTAGGTCTGGGCGAGACCCAGTACTTC. Residues: CASSLGLGETQYF.

The V call is TRBV5-6, the J call TRBJ1-5; D is ambiguous. CDR1 and CDR2 (germline): SGHDT, YYEEEE. The CDR3 sequence is 13 residues long. V gave up 1 base and J gave up 4 bases, with 6 bases separating them. CDR3 DNA sequence: TGTGCCAGCAGCTTGTCGGGTAATCAGCCCCAGCATTTT. Amino acid sequence: CASSLSGNQPQHF. Based on the CDR3 plus reference TRBV5-6 and TRBJ1-5, the full variable domain is DAGVTQSPTHLIKTRGQQVTLRCSPKSGHDTVSWYQQALGQGPQFIFQYYEEEERQRGNFPDRFSGHQFPNYSSELNVNALLLGDSALYLCASSLSGNQPQHFGDGTRLSIL.

V is TRBV9 and J is TRBJ1-5; a possible D gene is TRBD1 (5 bases). CDR3 length equals 14 residues. Trimming left V 5 bases short and J 3 bases short, with 12 bases between. Germline CDR1 is SGDLS and CDR2 is YYNGEE. CDR3 sequence (DNA): TGTGCCAGCAGTTCTGGGGGGGACAATCAGCCCCAGCATTTT. Amino acid sequence: CASSSGGDNQPQHF.

The genes are TRBV7-9 and TRBJ2-1; D uncertain. CDR1 is SEHNR and CDR2 is FQNEAQ in the germline V gene (reference sequence). V was cut by 3 bases and J by 7 bases, with 7 bases left in between. The CDR3 sequence is 12 residues long. CDR3 DNA sequence: TGTGCCAGCAGCTTCTTTGGTAATGAGCAGTTCTTC. Translating gives CASSFFGNEQFF.

The chain is built from TRBV2 and TRBJ2-7; no clear D gene. Germline V gene sequence: CDR1 SNHLY, CDR2 FYNNEI. The CDR3 totals 16 residues. V lost 0 bases and J lost 9, with 21 bases in between. CDR3: CASSEALGERRSGQYF. In DNA, the CDR3 is TGTGCCAGCAGTGAAGCGCTCGGAGAACGACGATCGGGGCAGTACTTC.

This clonotype has only a few counts. The chain combines TRBV2 with TRBJ2-7, with 7 positions matching TRBD1. CDR3 length: 14 residues. The V gene end was trimmed by 5 bases and the J gene end by 7 bases; junction bases not matched to a gene: 11. Germline V lookup: CDR1 SNHLY, CDR2 FYNNEI. The CDR3 loop reads CASSSSGGIGEQYV. CDR3 nucleotide sequence: TGTGCCAGCAGTTCGTCAGGGGGAATTGGGGAGCAGTACGTC.

V is TRBV6-1 and J is TRBJ2-1, with 7 bases aligning to TRBD1. The CDR3 length is 14 residues. V lost 6 bases to trimming and J lost 8 bases; unmatched junction nucleotides: 10. CDR1 is MNHNS and CDR2 is SASEGT in the germline V gene. DNA of the CDR3: TGTGCCAGCAGGATGACAGGGTGGAATGATGAGCAGTTCTTC. Translation gives CASRMTGWNDEQFF.

The chain carries TRBV6-1 and TRBJ1-3; D call uncertain. Trimming took off 6 bases at V and 0 bases at J, with 15 bases between the two ends. CDR3 length: 16 residues. The germline gives CDR1 MNHNS, CDR2 SASEGT. In nucleotides, the CDR3 is TGTGCCAGCAGCCCCGAGGCAGGATACTCTGGAAACACCATATATTTT. This translates into CASSPEAGYSGNTIYF.

The chain is built from TRBV20-1 and TRBJ1-2; D uncertain. V was trimmed by 4 bases and J by 4 bases, leaving 10 bases between them. The germline gives CDR1 DFQATT, CDR2 SNEGSKA (reference sequence). This CDR3 comprises 12 residues. CDR3 in amino acids: CSATHPGYGYTF. In DNA, the CDR3 is TGCAGTGCTACCCATCCAGGCTATGGCTACACCTTC.

This clonotype was seen just once. This chain links TRBV27 with TRBJ1-4; TRBD1 might be the D (5 bases). CDR3 length: 14 residues. V dropped 7 bases and J dropped 7 bases, with 16 bases sitting between them. Germline CDR1 and CDR2: MNHEY and SMNVEV (reference sequence). This CDR3 reads CASNQGRRGEKLFF. The CDR3 DNA reads as TGTGCCAGCAACCAGGGTCGACGTGGTGAAAAACTGTTTTTT.

V and J are TRBV2 and TRBJ1-4; D is undetermined. The CDR3 contains 16 residues. V lost 0 bases and J 1 base, leaving 9 bases between the germline ends. The germline gives CDR1 SNHLY, CDR2 FYNNEI. The CDR3 sequence: CASSEAGWETNEKLFF. The CDR3 DNA sequence: TGTGCCAGCAGTGAAGCGGGCTGGGAAACTAATGAAAAACTGTTTTTT.